This T cell receptor (beta chain) came from a study of cytomegalovirus exposure and HLA in healthy donors. Regarding this clone: Its antigen remains unknown.

With 60 Vbeta and 13 Jbeta primers, the PCR was carried out. Repertoires were generated with immunoSEQ multiplex PCR, while TCRdb's copy carries only in-frame clones and drops some. Here the sample table reports 45,000 to 70,000 clones. Study-wide results and limits: Later genetic work tied a missense DCLRE1C variant to beta-chain V and J trimming. Cytomegalovirus association was listed for about 180 TCR beta chains. A likely sequencing artifact accounted for one observed cluster of highly shared sequence variants. Reports indicate that TCR beta sequences accurately predicted the HLA-A and HLA-B alleles of most subjects.

V was clipped by 2 bases and J by 8 bases; unmatched bases: 9. CDR1 and CDR2 (germline): SQVTM, ANQGSEA. CDR3 length equals 14 residues. The V call is TRBV29-1, the J call TRBJ2-3; 8 bases match TRBD2. The sequencing input was PBMCs. The receptor was isolated from a woman aged 50 to 65 in good health and CMV-seropositive. CDR3 residues: CSVEPTTSGGTQYF. The CDR3 region has the DNA TGCAGCGTTGAACCCACTACTAGCGGTGGTACGCAGTATTTT.